This T cell receptor (beta chain) was recovered during a study of T-cell reconstitution after alpha-beta-depleted transplantation in children listed by TCRdb under 2016. Regarding the study in general: The study quantitatively tracked T-cell immune reconstitution after TCRalphabeta/CD19-depleted allogeneic hematopoietic cell transplantation in children using TCR repertoire profiling.

Receptors were amplified or captured by PCR. The instrument was an Illumina HiSeq 2500. TCR library preparation used molecular barcoding, with unique molecular identifiers applied to normalize quantification of the TCRbeta repertoire. Starting from the raw public reads, TCRdb applied fastp trimming at Q25, assembled clones with MiXCR and retained in-frame beta chains. Rows are combined by CDR3 protein, so each entry shows the most common genes and DNA. The sample table shows hundreds of thousands of distinct CDR3 sequences, and more than 10% are seen once. Together, the top ten hold around 3% of the sample. Ten or more counts support this clonotype. Its target antigen remains unknown. No base-level quality is on record; no much larger clone is a single base apart. The sequencing used PBMCs from the stem cell graft donor, collected from the stem cell graft. The origin of this receptor is a human donor who donated a stem cell graft to a child with acute lymphoblastic leukemia.

The DNA sequence reads TGCAGTGCTAGAGACCCAAGCGGGGGGGCCCGTGAGACCCAGTACTTC. The resulting protein is CSARDPSGGARETQYF. The sequence links TRBV20-1 to TRBJ2-5, and 10 junction bases match TRBD2. According to the germline V gene (reference sequence), CDR1 reads DFQATT and CDR2 reads SNEGSKA. Including cysteine and phenylalanine, the CDR3 has 16 amino acids. Of all the DNA, just the CDR3 is kept, 48 bases in frame from base 1. The junction shows trimming of 0 bases on V and 5 bases on J, and the gene matches do not reach 9 bases of it.